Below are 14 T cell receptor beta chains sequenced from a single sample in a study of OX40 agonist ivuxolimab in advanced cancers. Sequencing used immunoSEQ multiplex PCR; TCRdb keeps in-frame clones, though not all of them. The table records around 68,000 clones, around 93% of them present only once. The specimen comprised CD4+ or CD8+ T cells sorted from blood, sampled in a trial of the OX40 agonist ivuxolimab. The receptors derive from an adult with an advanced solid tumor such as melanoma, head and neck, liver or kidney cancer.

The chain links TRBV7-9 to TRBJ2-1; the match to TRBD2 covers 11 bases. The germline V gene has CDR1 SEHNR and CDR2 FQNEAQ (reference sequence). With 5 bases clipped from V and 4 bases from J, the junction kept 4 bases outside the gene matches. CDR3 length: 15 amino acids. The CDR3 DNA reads TGTGCCAGCAGCCAGACTAGCGGGGTTTACAATGAGCAGTTCTTC. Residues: CASSQTSGVYNEQFF.

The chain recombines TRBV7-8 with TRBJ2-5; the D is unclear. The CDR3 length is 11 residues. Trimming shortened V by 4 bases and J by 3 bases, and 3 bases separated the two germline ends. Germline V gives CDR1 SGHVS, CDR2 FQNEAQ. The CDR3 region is CASSSKETQYF. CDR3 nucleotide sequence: TGTGCCAGCAGCTCCAAAGAGACCCAGTACTTC.

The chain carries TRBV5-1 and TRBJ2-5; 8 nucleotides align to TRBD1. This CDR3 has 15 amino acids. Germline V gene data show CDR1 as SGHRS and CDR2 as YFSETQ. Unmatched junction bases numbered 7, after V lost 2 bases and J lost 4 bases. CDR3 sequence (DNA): TGCGCCAGCAGCTTCCGACAGGGGAATCCAGAGACCCAGTACTTC. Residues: CASSFRQGNPETQYF.

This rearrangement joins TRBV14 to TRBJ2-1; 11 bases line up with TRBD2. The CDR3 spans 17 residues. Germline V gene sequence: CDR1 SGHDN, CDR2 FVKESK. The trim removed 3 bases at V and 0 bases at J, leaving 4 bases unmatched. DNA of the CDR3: TGTGCCAGCAGCCACAAACTAGCGGGAGACTCCTACAATGAGCAGTTCTTC. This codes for CASSHKLAGDSYNEQFF.

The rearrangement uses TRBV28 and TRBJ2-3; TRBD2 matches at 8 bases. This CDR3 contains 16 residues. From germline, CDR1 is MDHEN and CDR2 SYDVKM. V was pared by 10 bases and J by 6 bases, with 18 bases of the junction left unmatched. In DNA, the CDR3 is TGTGCCATAAGTTTCTCGGGGGGGACCCAAGGGGATACGCAGTATTTT. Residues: CAISFSGGTQGDTQYF.

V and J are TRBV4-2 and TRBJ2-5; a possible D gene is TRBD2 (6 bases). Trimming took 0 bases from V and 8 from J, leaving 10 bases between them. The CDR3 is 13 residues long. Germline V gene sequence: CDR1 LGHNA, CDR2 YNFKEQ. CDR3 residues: CASSQDGRGTQYF. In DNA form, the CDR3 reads TGTGCCAGCAGCCAAGATGGGCGGGGCACCCAGTACTTC.

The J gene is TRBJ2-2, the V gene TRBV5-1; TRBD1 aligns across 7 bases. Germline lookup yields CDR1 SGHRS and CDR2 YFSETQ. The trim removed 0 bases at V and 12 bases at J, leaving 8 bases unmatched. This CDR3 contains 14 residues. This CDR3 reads CASSLEGAGGKLFF. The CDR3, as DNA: TGCGCCAGCAGCTTGGAGGGGGCGGGCGGAAAGCTGTTTTTT.

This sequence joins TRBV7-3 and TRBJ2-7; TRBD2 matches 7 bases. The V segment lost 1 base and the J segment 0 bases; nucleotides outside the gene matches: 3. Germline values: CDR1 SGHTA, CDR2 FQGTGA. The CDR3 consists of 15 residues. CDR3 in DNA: TGTGCCAGCAGCTTAATGGCGGGAGTCTCCTACGAGCAGTACTTC. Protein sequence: CASSLMAGVSYEQYF. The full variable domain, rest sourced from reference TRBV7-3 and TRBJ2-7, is GAGVSQTPSNKVTEKGKYVELRCDPISGHTALYWYRQSLGQGPEFLIYFQGTGAADDSGLPNDRFFAVRPEGSVSTLKIQRTERGDSAVYLCASSLMAGVSYEQYFGPGTRLTVT.

DNA of the CDR3: TGTGCCAGCACCCTGGAGACTGAAGCTTTCTTT. Amino acid sequence: CASTLETEAFF. The chain couples TRBV25-1 to TRBJ1-1; D is uncertain. Trimming cost V 7 bases and J 5 bases, with 8 bases left between them. From germline, CDR1 is MGHDK and CDR2 SYGVNS. The CDR3 is 11 amino acids.

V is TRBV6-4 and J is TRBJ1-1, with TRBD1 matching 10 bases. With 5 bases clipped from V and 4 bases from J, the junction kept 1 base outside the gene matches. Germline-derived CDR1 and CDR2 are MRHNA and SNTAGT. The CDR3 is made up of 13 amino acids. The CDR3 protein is CASSRDRGTEAFF. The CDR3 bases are TGTGCCAGCAGTCGGGACAGGGGCACTGAAGCTTTCTTT.

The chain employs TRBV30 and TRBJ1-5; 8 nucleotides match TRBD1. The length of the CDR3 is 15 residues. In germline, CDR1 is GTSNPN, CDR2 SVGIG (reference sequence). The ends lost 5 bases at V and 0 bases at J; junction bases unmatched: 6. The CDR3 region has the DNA TGTGCCTGGGCCGGGACAGGCTTTAGCAATCAGCCCCAGCATTTT. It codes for CAWAGTGFSNQPQHF.

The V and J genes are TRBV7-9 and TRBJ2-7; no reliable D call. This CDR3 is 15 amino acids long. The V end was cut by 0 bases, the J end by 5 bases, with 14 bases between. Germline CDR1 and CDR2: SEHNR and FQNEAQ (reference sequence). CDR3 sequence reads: CASSLASTSSNEQYF. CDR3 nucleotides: TGTGCCAGCAGCTTAGCGTCGACAAGTTCCAACGAGCAGTACTTC.

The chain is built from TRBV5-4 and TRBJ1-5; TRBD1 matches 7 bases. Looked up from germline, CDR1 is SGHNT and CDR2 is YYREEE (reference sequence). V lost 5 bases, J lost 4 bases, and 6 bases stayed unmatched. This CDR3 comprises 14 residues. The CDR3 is CASRQQQGNQPQHF. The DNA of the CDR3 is TGTGCCAGCAGACAACAACAGGGGAATCAGCCCCAGCATTTT. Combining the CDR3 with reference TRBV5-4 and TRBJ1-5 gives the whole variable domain ETGVTQSPTHLIKTRGQQVTLRCSSQSGHNTVSWYQQALGQGPQFIFQYYREEENGRGNFPPRFSGLQFPNYSSELNVNALELDDSALYLCASRQQQGNQPQHFGDGTRLSIL.

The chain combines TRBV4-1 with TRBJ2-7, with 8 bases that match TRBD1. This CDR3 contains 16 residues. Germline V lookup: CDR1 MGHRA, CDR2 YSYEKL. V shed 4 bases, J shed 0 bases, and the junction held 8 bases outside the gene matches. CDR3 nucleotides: TGCGCCAGCAGCCGAAATTGGGGACAGGACTCCTACGAGCAGTACTTC. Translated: CASSRNWGQDSYEQYF.